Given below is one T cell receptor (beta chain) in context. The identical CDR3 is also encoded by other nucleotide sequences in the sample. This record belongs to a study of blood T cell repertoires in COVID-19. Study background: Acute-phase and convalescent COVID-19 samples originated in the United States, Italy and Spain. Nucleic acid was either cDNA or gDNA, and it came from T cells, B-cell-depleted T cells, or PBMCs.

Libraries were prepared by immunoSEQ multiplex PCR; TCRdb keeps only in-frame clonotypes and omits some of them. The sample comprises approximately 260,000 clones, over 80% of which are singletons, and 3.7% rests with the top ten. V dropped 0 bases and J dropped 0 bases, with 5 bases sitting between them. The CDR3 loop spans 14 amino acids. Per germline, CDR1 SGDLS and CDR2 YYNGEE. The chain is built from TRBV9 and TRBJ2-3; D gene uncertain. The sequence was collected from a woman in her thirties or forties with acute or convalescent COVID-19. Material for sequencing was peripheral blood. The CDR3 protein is CASSVGGSTDTQYF. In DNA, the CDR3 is TGTGCCAGCAGCGTAGGAGGTAGCACAGATACGCAGTATTTT.